These 3 T cell receptor beta chains came from one sample sequenced in a study of sequential checkpoint blockade in melanoma. Treatment noted: randomized to nivolumab then ipilimumab (arm A) or the reverse (arm B). Some clones are missing from TCRdb's copy, which holds only in-frame ones; the method was immunoSEQ multiplex PCR. The table shows tens of thousands of clones, with around 70% occurring only once. The sample consisted of CD8+ T cells sorted from blood (inferred from file names), taken from a patient given nivolumab and ipilimumab in sequence. Every receptor here comes from a human donor with melanoma.

As DNA, the CDR3 is TGTGCCAGCAGCTCGTCGGGAGCGGGGAACGGACATGAGCAGTTCTTC. Translated, it gives CASSSSGAGNGHEQFF. This rearrangement joins TRBV5-4 to TRBJ2-1, with 7 bases lining up with TRBD2. Germline CDR1 reads SGHNT; CDR2 reads YYREEE (reference sequence). The CDR3 is made up of 16 amino acids. Trimming cost V 3 bases and J 8 bases; bases outside gene matches: 14.

This clone has just one count. The chain combines TRBV15 with TRBJ1-1; D remains unclear. Germline-derived CDR1 and CDR2 are LNHNV and YYDKDF (reference sequence). V was pared by 1 base and J by 7 bases, with 7 bases between. The CDR3 loop spans 12 amino acids. CDR3 sequence (DNA): TGTGCCACCAGCAGAGGTTCCAGTGAAGCTTTCTTT. Translating it yields CATSRGSSEAFF.

The chain uses TRBV28 and TRBJ2-7; D remains unclear. Looked up from germline, CDR1 is MDHEN and CDR2 is SYDVKM. The CDR3 is made up of 16 amino acids. Trimming cost V 2 bases and J 0 bases, with 14 bases left between them. As DNA, the CDR3 is TGTGCCAGCAGTTTAAACCTAGGCGGAAGCTCCTACGAGCAGTACGTC. It encodes CASSLNLGGSSYEQYV.